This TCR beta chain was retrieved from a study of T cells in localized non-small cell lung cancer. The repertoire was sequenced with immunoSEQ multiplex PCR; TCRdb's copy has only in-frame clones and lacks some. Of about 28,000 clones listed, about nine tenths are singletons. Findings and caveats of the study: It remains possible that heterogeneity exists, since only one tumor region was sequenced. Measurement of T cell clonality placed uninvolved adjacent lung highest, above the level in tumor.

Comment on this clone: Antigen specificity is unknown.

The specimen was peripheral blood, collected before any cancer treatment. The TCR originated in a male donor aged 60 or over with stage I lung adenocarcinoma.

CDR3 DNA sequence: TGCGCCAGCACCTGGGGGATAACTAGCGGGGGCCCCACGGAGACCCAGTACTTC. It encodes CASTWGITSGGPTETQYF. The genes are TRBV5-1 and TRBJ2-5, with TRBD2 matching over 11 bases. The germline V gene encodes CDR1 SGHRS and CDR2 YFSETQ. The CDR3 runs 18 residues. J was trimmed by 5 bases and V by 6 bases; bases with no gene match: 18.